This entry lists 18 T cell receptor beta chains sequenced from one sample in a study of beta chain features in type 1 diabetes. Regarding the study as a whole: Shortening of TCRB CDR3s, moderate but significant, appeared in all four CD4+ subsets of Type 1 diabetes patients.

Their specific antigens are unknown. What was sequenced were expressed TCRB transcripts, since all of the isolated RNA had been reverse transcribed. Measured with immunoSEQ multiplex PCR; TCRdb has only the in-frame clones, and not every one. The sample has 680,000 or so clones; roughly an eighth are singletons. The sequenced sample consisted of naive CD4+ T cells from blood. Receptors were obtained from a man younger than 35 with type 1 diabetes.

This sequence joins TRBV30 and TRBJ1-3, with D hard to call. Trimming pared 2 bases from V and 4 bases from J, leaving 15 bases between. The CDR3 is 15 residues long. Germline V gene data show CDR1 as GTSNPN and CDR2 as SVGIG (reference sequence). The DNA for the CDR3 is TGTGCCTGGAGTATCCGACATCTCCCCGGAAACACCATATATTTT. Translated, it gives CAWSIRHLPGNTIYF.

This clone has a handful of counts. The chain is built from TRBV4-1 and TRBJ2-3; 9 bases agree with TRBD1. After removal of 2 bases from V and 3 bases from J, the junction contained 3 bases not matched to a gene. The CDR3 covers 15 residues. The germline V gene encodes CDR1 MGHRA and CDR2 YSYEKL. The CDR3 DNA is TGCGCCAGCAGCCAACCGGGACAGGGAACAGATACGCAGTATTTT. It is translated as CASSQPGQGTDTQYF.

There are a few counts of this clone. This chain links TRBV19 with TRBJ1-5; D perhaps matches TRBD1 (6 bases). V lost 1 base to trimming and J lost 0 bases, with 16 bases between them. This CDR3 comprises 18 residues. Germline lookup yields CDR1 LNHDA and CDR2 SQIVND (reference sequence). CDR3 bases: TGTGCCAGTAGTATAGCCCGGACAGATCCTAGTAGCAATCAGCCCCAGCATTTT. It yields the protein CASSIARTDPSSNQPQHF.

The table lists this clone with a few counts. This chain links TRBV2 with TRBJ2-5; 7 nucleotides match TRBD1. This CDR3 has 13 amino acids. Germline CDR1 SNHLY, CDR2 FYNNEI. V trimming: 5 bases; J trimming: 3 bases; junction bases outside the gene matches: 3. The chain's CDR3 is CASSLDREETQYF. DNA of the CDR3: TGTGCCAGCAGTTTAGACAGGGAAGAGACCCAGTACTTC.

This clone has only a few counts. V gene TRBV7-9 combines with J gene TRBJ2-1; D unresolved. Deletions cut 8 bases from V and 5 bases from J, with 4 bases between. The germline V gene has CDR1 SEHNR and CDR2 FQNEAQ (reference sequence). The CDR3 length is 10 residues. The DNA of the CDR3 is TGTGCCAGCGCCGACAATGAGCAGTTCTTC. It translates to CASADNEQFF.

This chain links TRBV18 with TRBJ1-1; no reliable D call. This CDR3 is built from 14 residues. Germline CDR1 is KGHSH and CDR2 is LQKENI. V was cut by 3 bases and J by 1 base, with 9 bases left in between. The CDR3 DNA reads TGTGCCAGCTCACCGGGCAACCAGAACACTGAAGCTTTCTTT. Its protein is CASSPGNQNTEAFF. Filled out from reference TRBV18 and TRBJ1-1, the complete variable domain reads NAGVMQNPRHLVRRRGQEARLRCSPMKGHSHVYWYRQLPEEGLKFMVYLQKENIIDESGMPKERFSAEFPKEGPSILRIQQVVRGDSAAYFCASSPGNQNTEAFFGQGTRLTVV.

The chain carries TRBV11-3 and TRBJ2-1; TRBD1 matches at 7 bases. Trimming at V came to 6 bases and at J to 0 bases, leaving 2 bases not matched to a gene. CDR1 is SGHNT and CDR2 is YENEEA in the germline V gene. This CDR3 spans 14 amino acids. For the CDR3, the DNA is TGTGCCAGCAGGGGACAGTTCTCCTACAATGAGCAGTTCTTC. Translated: CASRGQFSYNEQFF.

CDR3 loop: CASRGQARSNNQPQHF. The CDR3 DNA is TGCGCCAGCAGAGGACAGGCCCGAAGTAACAATCAGCCCCAGCATTTT. The chain is built from TRBV5-1 and TRBJ1-5; 7 bases map to TRBD1. The CDR3 is 16 amino acids. The V gene end was trimmed by 5 bases and the J gene end by 3 bases; junction bases not matched to a gene: 11. Germline CDR1 reads SGHRS; CDR2 reads YFSETQ.

This clone was picked up a small number of times. The V gene is TRBV6-5, the J gene TRBJ2-7; D may be TRBD2 (7 bases). CDR1 is MNHEY and CDR2 is SVGAGI in the germline V gene. V was cut by 6 bases and J by 0 bases, with 15 bases left in between. The CDR3 has 15 residues. The DNA for the CDR3 is TGTGCCAGCAGAGCCGCGGGGGCCAGCTCCTACGAGCAGTACTTC. Amino acids: CASRAAGASSYEQYF.

The gene calls are TRBV7-9 and TRBJ2-1; unclear D gene. The CDR3 is 13 residues long. Trimming took off 5 bases at V and 7 bases at J, with 12 bases between the two ends. CDR1 and CDR2 from the germline V gene are SEHNR and FQNEAQ (reference sequence). CDR3 in amino acids: CASSVQVINEQFF. The CDR3 nucleotides read TGTGCCAGCAGCGTCCAGGTTATTAATGAGCAGTTCTTC.

This chain joins TRBV15 and TRBJ2-5, with a possible D match to TRBD2 (6 bases). Germline V gene data show CDR1 as LNHNV and CDR2 as YYDKDF (reference sequence). The CDR3 covers 15 residues. Trimming shortened V by 0 bases and J by 5 bases, and 13 bases separated the two germline ends. In DNA form, the CDR3 reads TGTGCCACCAGCAGAGAAGGACTAAGGGTGGAGACCCAGTACTTC. Encoded protein: CATSREGLRVETQYF.

In this sample, this clone turned up a few times. J is TRBJ1-5 and V is TRBV30; possibly TRBD1 for D (6 bases). CDR3 size: 15 residues. Germline V gives CDR1 GTSNPN, CDR2 SVGIG (reference sequence). The V end lost 2 bases, the J end lost 6 bases, and 17 bases lay between the germline ends. This CDR3 reads CAWSSGLGGFQPQHF. The CDR3 nucleotides read TGTGCCTGGAGTAGTGGTTTAGGGGGTTTTCAGCCCCAGCATTTT.

The chain employs TRBV2 and TRBJ1-4; D remains unclear. Germline V gene data show CDR1 as SNHLY and CDR2 as FYNNEI. The CDR3 totals 12 residues. V was cut by 6 bases and J by 8 bases, with 10 bases left in between. The CDR3 protein is CASSRNTEKLFF. The CDR3 DNA is TGTGCCAGCAGCCGCAATACGGAAAAACTGTTTTTT.

This clone appeared a few times. V usage is TRBV6-1 and J usage is TRBJ1-1; D uncertain. Per germline, CDR1 MNHNS and CDR2 SASEGT. CDR3 length equals 14 residues. V was pared by 0 bases and J by 11 bases, with 16 bases between. The CDR3 region is CASSEATRSKRAFF. In nucleotides, the CDR3 is TGTGCCAGCAGTGAAGCGACGCGGTCCAAGAGGGCTTTCTTT.

V gene TRBV5-1 combines with J gene TRBJ2-5; D not resolved. The CDR3 contains 14 residues. Trimming took 3 bases from V and 1 from J, leaving 10 bases between them. Germline CDR1 and CDR2: SGHRS and YFSETQ. DNA for the CDR3: TGCGCCAGCAGCTCATGGATCCTCCAAGAGACCCAGTACTTC. This codes for CASSSWILQETQYF.

This clone was counted only a few times. The chain couples TRBV9 to TRBJ1-2; 10 nucleotides align to TRBD1. CDR3 size: 12 residues. Germline loops: CDR1 SGDLS, CDR2 YYNGEE. Trimming took 5 bases from V and 7 from J; bases not matched to a gene: 2. CDR3 amino acids: CASRGQGPGYTF. The CDR3 DNA reads TGTGCCAGCAGGGGACAGGGGCCTGGCTACACCTTC.

The J gene is TRBJ2-7, the V gene TRBV7-6; D ambiguous. This CDR3 is built from 14 residues. Germline CDR1 is SGHVS and CDR2 is FNYEAQ. Trimming took off 5 bases at V and 1 base at J, with 12 bases between the two ends. CDR3 loop: CASSPRLDSYEQYF. The CDR3 DNA sequence: TGTGCCAGCAGCCCACGCCTCGATTCCTACGAGCAGTACTTC.

The J gene is TRBJ1-1, the V gene TRBV19; 8 nucleotides align to TRBD1. The length of the CDR3 is 15 residues. Germline-derived CDR1 and CDR2 are LNHDA and SQIVND (reference sequence). Germline trimming cut 4 bases from V and 3 bases from J; bases unmatched to any gene: 7. Written as DNA, the CDR3 is TGTGCCAGTAGTAGACGACAGGGGCACGACACTGAAGCTTTCTTT. Its protein is CASSRRQGHDTEAFF.